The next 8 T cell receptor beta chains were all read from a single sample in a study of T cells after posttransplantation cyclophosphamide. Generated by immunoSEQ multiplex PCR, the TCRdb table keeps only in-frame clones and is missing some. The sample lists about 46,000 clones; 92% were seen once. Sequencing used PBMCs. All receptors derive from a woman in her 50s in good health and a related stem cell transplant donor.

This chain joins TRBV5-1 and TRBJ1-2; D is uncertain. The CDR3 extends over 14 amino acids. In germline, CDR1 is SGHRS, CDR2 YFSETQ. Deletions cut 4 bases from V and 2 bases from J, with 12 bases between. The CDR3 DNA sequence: TGCGCCAGCAGCCCTGAGCCGGGAAACTATGGCTACACCTTC. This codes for CASSPEPGNYGYTF.

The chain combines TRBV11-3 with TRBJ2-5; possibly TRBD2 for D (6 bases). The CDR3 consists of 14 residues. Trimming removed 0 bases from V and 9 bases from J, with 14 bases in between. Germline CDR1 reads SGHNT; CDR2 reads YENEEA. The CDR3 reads CASSLDVAGLAQYF. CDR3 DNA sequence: TGTGCCAGCAGCTTAGATGTCGCGGGATTGGCCCAGTACTTC.

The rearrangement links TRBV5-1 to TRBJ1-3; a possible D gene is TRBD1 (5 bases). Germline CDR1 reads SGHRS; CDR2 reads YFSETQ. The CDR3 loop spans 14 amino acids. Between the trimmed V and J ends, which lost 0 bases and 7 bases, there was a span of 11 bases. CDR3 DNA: TGCGCCAGCAGCTTGGGCAGGGAAGAGAACACCATATATTTT. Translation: CASSLGREENTIYF.

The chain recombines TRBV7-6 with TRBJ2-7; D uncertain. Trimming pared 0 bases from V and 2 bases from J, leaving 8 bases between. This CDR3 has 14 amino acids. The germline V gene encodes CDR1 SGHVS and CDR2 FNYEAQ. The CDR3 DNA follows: TGTGCCAGCAGCTTAGCTGCGGCCCCCTACGAGCAGTACTTC. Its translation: CASSLAAAPYEQYF.

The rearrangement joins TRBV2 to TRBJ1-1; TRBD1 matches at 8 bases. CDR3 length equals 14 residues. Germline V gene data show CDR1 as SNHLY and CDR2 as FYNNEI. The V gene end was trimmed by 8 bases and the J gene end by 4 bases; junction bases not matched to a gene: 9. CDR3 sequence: CASSPDRVGTEAFF. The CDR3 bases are TGTGCCAGCTCCCCGGACAGGGTGGGCACTGAAGCTTTCTTT.

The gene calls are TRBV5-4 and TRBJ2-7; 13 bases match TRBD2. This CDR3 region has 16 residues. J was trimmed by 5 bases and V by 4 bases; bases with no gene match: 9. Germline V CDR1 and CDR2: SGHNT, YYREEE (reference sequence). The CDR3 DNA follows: TGTGCCAGCAGCCGGACTAGCGGGAGTGTATACGACGAGCAGTACTTC. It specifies CASSRTSGSVYDEQYF.

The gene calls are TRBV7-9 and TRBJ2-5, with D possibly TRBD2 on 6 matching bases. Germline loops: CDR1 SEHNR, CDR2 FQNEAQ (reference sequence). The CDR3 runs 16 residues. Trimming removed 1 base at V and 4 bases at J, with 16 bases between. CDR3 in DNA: TGTGCCAGCAGCTTAGGCTCCGGGACTCAGGTAGAGACCCAGTACTTC. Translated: CASSLGSGTQVETQYF. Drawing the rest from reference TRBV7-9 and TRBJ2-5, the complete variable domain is DTGVSQNPRHKITKRGQNVTFRCDPISEHNRLYWYRQTLGQGPEFLTYFQNEAQLEKSRLLSDRFSAERPKGSFSTLEIQRTEQGDSAMYLCASSLGSGTQVETQYFGPGTRLLVL.

The CDR3 region has the DNA TGCGCCAGCAGCTTGGAGGTTGCGGGCCGCACAGATACGCAGTATTTT. Protein: CASSLEVAGRTDTQYF. The chain carries TRBV5-1 and TRBJ2-3, with D perhaps TRBD2 (5 bases). V lost 0 bases to trimming and J lost 1 base, with 12 bases between them. Per germline, CDR1 SGHRS and CDR2 YFSETQ. This CDR3 is 16 amino acids long.